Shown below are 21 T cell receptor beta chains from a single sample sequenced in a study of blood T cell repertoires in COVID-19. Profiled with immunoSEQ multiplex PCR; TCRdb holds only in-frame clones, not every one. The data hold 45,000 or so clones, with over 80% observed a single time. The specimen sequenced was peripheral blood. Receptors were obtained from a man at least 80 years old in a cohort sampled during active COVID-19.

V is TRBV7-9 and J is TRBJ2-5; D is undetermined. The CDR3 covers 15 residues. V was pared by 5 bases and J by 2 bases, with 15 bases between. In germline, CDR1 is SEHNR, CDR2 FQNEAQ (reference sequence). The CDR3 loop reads CASSPSVRAQETQYF. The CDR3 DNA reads TGTGCCAGCAGCCCGTCCGTCCGAGCACAAGAGACCCAGTACTTC.

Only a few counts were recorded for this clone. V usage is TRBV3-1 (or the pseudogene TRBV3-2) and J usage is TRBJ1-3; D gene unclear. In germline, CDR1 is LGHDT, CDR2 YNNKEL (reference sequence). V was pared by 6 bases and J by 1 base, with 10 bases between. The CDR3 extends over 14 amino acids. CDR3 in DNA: TGTGCCAGCAGTCCCGAGTGGTCTGGAAACACCATATATTTT. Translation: CASSPEWSGNTIYF.

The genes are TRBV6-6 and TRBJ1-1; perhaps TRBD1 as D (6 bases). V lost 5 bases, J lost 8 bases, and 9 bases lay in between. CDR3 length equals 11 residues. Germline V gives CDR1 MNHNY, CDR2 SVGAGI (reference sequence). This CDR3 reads CASSTGQEAFF. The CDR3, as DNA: TGTGCCAGCAGTACCGGACAGGAAGCTTTCTTT.

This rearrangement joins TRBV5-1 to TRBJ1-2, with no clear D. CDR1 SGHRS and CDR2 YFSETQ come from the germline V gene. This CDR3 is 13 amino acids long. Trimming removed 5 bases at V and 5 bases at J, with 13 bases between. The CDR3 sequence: CASSLVATYGYTF. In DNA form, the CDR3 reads TGCGCCAGCAGTCTCGTAGCGACGTATGGCTACACCTTC. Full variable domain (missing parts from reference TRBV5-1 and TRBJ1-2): KAGVTQTPRYLIKTRGQQVTLSCSPISGHRSVSWYQQTPGQGLQFLFEYFSETQRNKGNFPGRFSGRQFSNSRSEMNVSTLELGDSALYLCASSLVATYGYTFGSGTRLTVV.

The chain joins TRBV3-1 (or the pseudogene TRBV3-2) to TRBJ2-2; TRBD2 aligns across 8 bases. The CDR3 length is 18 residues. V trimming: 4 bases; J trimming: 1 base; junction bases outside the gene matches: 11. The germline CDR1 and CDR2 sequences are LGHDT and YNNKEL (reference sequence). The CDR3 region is CASSPTSKLAENTGELFF. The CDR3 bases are TGTGCCAGCAGCCCGACCTCGAAACTAGCGGAGAACACCGGGGAGCTGTTTTTT.

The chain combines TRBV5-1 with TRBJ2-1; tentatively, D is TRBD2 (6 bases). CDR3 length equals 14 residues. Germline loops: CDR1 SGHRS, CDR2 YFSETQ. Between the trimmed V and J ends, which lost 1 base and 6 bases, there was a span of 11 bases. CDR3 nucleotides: TGCGCCAGCAGCTTGCGGGGGAGTCCCAATGAGCAGTTCTTC. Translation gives CASSLRGSPNEQFF.

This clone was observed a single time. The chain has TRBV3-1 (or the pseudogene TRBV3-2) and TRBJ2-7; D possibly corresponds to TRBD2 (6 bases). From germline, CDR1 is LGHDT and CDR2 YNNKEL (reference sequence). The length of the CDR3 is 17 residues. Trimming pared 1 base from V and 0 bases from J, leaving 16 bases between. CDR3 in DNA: TGTGCCAGCAGCCAAGTAACTCGCGGGAAGGTCTCCTACGAGCAGTACTTC. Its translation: CASSQVTRGKVSYEQYF.

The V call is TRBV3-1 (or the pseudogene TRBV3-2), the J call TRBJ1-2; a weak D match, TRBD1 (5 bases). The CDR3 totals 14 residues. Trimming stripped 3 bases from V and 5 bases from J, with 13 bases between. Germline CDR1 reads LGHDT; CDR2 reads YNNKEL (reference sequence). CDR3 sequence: CASSHKGSWYGYTF. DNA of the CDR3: TGTGCCAGCAGCCACAAGGGGTCGTGGTATGGCTACACCTTC.

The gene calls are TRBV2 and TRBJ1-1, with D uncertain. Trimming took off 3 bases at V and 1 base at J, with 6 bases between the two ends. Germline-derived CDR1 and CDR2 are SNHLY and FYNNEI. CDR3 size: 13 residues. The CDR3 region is CASSDEGNTEAFF. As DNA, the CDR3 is TGTGCCAGCAGTGATGAGGGGAACACTGAAGCTTTCTTT.

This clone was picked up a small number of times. CDR3 bases: TGTGCCACCAGTGACTCGGGACAGGGGAGCAATGAGCAGTTCTTC. It encodes CATSDSGQGSNEQFF. The chain links TRBV24-1 to TRBJ2-1; TRBD1 matches 10 bases. The CDR3 spans 15 residues. V lost 4 bases to trimming and J lost 6 bases; unmatched junction nucleotides: 5. Germline V lookup: CDR1 KGHDR, CDR2 SFDVKD.

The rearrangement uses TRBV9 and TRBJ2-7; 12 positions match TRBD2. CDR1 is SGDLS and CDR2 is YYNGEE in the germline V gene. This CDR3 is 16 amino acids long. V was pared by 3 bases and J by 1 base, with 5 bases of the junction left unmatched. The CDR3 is CASSEGLAGRSYEQYF. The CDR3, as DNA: TGTGCCAGCAGCGAGGGACTAGCGGGTCGGTCCTACGAGCAGTACTTC. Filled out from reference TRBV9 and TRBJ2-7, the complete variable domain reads DSGVTQTPKHLITATGQRVTLRCSPRSGDLSVYWYQQSLDQGLQFLIQYYNGEERAKGNILERFSAQQFPDLHSELNLSSLELGDSALYFCASSEGLAGRSYEQYFGPGTRLTVT.

The CDR3 spells CASRPGLAGTDTQYF. The CDR3 region has the DNA TGTGCCAGTAGGCCGGGACTAGCGGGCACAGATACGCAGTATTTT. The J gene is TRBJ2-3, the V gene TRBV19; 11 nucleotides match TRBD2. Germline CDR1 is LNHDA and CDR2 is SQIVND (reference sequence). V lost 6 bases, J lost 1 base, and 3 bases stayed unmatched. This CDR3 has 15 amino acids.

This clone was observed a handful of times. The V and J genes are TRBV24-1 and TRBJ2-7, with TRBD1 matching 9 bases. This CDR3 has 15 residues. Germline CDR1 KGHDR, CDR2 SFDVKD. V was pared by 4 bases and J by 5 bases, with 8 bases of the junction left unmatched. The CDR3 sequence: CATSDPGQGTNEQYF. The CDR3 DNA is TGTGCCACCAGTGACCCGGGACAGGGTACTAACGAGCAGTACTTC.

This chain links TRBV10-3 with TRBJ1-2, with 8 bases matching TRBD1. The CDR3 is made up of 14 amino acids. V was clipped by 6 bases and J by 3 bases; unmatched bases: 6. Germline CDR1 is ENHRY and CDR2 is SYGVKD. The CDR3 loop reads CAISRQGPYYGYTF. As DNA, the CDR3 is TGTGCCATCAGCCGACAGGGGCCTTACTATGGCTACACCTTC.

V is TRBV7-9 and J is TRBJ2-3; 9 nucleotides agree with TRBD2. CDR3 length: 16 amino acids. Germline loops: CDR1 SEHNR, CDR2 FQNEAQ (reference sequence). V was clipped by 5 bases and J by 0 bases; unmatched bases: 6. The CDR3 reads CASSQTSGRSTDTQYF. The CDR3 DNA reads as TGTGCCAGCAGCCAAACTAGCGGGCGAAGCACAGATACGCAGTATTTT. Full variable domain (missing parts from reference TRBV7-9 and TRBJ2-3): DTGVSQNPRHKITKRGQNVTFRCDPISEHNRLYWYRQTLGQGPEFLTYFQNEAQLEKSRLLSDRFSAERPKGSFSTLEIQRTEQGDSAMYLCASSQTSGRSTDTQYFGPGTRLTVL.

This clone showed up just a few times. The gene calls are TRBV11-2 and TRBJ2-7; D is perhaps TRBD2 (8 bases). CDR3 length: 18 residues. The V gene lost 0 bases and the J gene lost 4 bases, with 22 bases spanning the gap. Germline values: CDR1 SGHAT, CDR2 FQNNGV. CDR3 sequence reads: CASSLELSGTAKQYEQYF. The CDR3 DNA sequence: TGTGCCAGCAGCTTAGAGCTTAGCGGGACAGCTAAACAGTACGAGCAGTACTTC.

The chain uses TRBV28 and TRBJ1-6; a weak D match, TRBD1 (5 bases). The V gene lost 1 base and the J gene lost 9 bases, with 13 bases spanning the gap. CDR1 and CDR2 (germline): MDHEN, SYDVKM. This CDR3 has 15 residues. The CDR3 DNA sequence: TGTGCCAGCAGTTTATTTGGGCACCAGGGTTCACCCCTCCACTTT. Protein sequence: CASSLFGHQGSPLHF.

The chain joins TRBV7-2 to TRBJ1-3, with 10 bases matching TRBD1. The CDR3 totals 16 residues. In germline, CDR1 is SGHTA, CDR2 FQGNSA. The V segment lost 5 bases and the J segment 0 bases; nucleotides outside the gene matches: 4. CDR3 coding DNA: TGTGCCAGCAGCATCCGACAGGGGGCCTCTGGAAACACCATATATTTT. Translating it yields CASSIRQGASGNTIYF.

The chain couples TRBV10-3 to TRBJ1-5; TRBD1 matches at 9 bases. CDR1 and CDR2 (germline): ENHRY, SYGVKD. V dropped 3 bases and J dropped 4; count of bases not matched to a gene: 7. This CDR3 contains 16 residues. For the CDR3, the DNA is TGTGCCATCAGTGATCCCCGGACAGGGGCTAATCAGCCCCAGCATTTT. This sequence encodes CAISDPRTGANQPQHF.

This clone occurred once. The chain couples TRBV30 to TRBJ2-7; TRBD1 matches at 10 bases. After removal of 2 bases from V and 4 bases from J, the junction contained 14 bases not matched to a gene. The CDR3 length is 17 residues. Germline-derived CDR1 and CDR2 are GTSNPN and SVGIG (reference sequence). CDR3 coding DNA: TGTGCCTGGAGTCTTCCAAGATTACGGGACAGGGGATACGAGCAGTACTTC. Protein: CAWSLPRLRDRGYEQYF.

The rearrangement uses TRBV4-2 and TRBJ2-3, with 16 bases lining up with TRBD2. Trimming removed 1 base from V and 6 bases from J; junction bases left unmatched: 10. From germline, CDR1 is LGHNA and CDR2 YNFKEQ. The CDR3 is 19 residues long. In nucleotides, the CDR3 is TGTGCCAGCAGCCAAGGAGGGACTAGCGGGGGGGCAGAATGGGATACGCAGTATTTT. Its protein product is CASSQGGTSGGAEWDTQYF.